Listed below are T cell receptor beta chains from one sample, sequenced in a study of PD-L1 blockade in urothelial cancer. Profiling relied on immunoSEQ multiplex PCR, and the TCRdb table lists in-frame clones only, not all of them. The sample has around 100,000 clones; 91% are singletons. The material sequenced was PBMCs, taken around atezolizumab (anti-PD-L1) treatment. Source of these receptors: a man in his sixties with urothelial cancer. Both conserved end residues are part of each CDR3. Fields, in order: CDR3 length, J gene, clone size, V gene, D gene, CDR3 protein, CDR3 DNA. The D gene is left open where the match is weak. Size values are once, few and many counts, or a class for expanded clones, and some rows have none.

13	TRBJ2-1	-	TRBV30	TRBD2	CAWTSGSYNEQFF	TGTGCCTGGACTAGCGGGAGTTACAATGAGCAGTTCTTC
15	TRBJ2-3	-	TRBV7-2	-	CASSLAGGQADTQYF	TGTGCCAGCAGCTTAGCGGGGGGGCAAGCAGATACGCAGTATTTT
19	TRBJ2-3	-	TRBV11-2	TRBD2	CASSLQGSRTSGSLDTQYF	TGTGCCAGCAGCTTACAAGGGAGTCGGACTAGCGGGAGTTTAGATACGCAGTATTTT
12	TRBJ2-1	-	TRBV5-1	-	CASSLAGGEQFF	TGCGCCAGCAGCTTGGCCGGAGGTGAGCAGTTCTTC
13	TRBJ1-1	large	TRBV19	-	CASSTTLNTEAFF	TGTGCCAGTAGTACGACATTGAACACTGAAGCTTTCTTT
15	TRBJ2-3	-	TRBV4-1	TRBD1	CASSQDWGQVDTQYF	TGCGCCAGCAGCCAAGATTGGGGACAGGTAGACACGCAGTATTTT
14	TRBJ2-7	-	TRBV5-4	TRBD1	CASSRRDSSYEQYF	TGTGCCAGCAGCCGACGGGACAGCTCCTACGAGCAGTACTTC
14	TRBJ1-3	-	TRBV7-8	-	CASSLDGRSNTIYF	TGTGCCAGCAGCTTAGATGGTCGGTCAAACACCATATATTTT
15	TRBJ2-1	-	TRBV7-3	TRBD1	CASSYSGTGWNEQFF	TGTGCCAGCAGCTACTCCGGGACAGGGTGGAATGAGCAGTTCTTC
16	TRBJ2-1	-	TRBV5-1	-	CASSLGTGTSYNEQFF	TGCGCCAGCAGCTTGGGGACGGGAACGTCCTACAATGAGCAGTTCTTC
13	TRBJ2-1	-	TRBV30	-	CAWTQNRLNEQFF	TGTGCCTGGACTCAAAACAGGTTAAATGAGCAGTTCTTC
13	TRBJ2-7	-	TRBV7-2	-	CASSLSAGYEQYF	TGTGCCAGCAGCTTATCAGCGGGCTACGAGCAGTACTTC
13	TRBJ1-3	-	TRBV15	-	CATSAVSGNTIYF	TGTGCCACCAGCGCAGTCTCTGGAAACACCATATATTTT
16	TRBJ2-1	-	TRBV19	TRBD2	CASSLKSGGPYNEQFF	TGTGCCAGTAGTTTGAAGTCGGGGGGACCCTACAATGAGCAGTTCTTC
12	TRBJ2-7	-	TRBV14	-	CASSTAGVEQYF	TGTGCCAGCAGCACGGCGGGCGTCGAGCAGTACTTC
14	TRBJ2-1	-	TRBV29-1	TRBD2	CSVALAGVDNEQFF	TGCAGCGTTGCTTTAGCGGGGGTCGACAATGAGCAGTTCTTC
14	TRBJ2-3	-	TRBV7-2	-	CASSLSGGPDTQYF	TGTGCCAGCAGCTTATCCGGGGGACCCGATACGCAGTATTTT
17	TRBJ2-1	-	TRBV5-1	TRBD2	CASSRGLAGGKGDEQFF	TGCGCCAGCAGCCGCGGACTAGCGGGAGGGAAAGGCGATGAGCAGTTCTTC
15	TRBJ2-1	-	TRBV5-4	TRBD2	CASSWGRGGVNEQFF	TGTGCCAGCAGCTGGGGGCGGGGGGGGGTTAATGAGCAGTTCTTC
13	TRBJ1-2	-	TRBV30	-	CAWTKGQRYGYTF	TGTGCCTGGACTAAAGGACAGCGCTATGGCTACACCTTC
15	TRBJ1-5	-	TRBV30	-	CAWSPYRVLNQPQHF	TGTGCCTGGAGTCCTTACAGGGTCCTCAATCAGCCCCAGCATTTT
14	TRBJ1-2	-	TRBV30	-	CAWSLQVRGYGYTF	TGTGCCTGGAGTCTACAAGTAAGAGGCTATGGCTACACCTTC
13	TRBJ1-1	once	TRBV27	-	CASSLQGKDEAFF	TGTGCCAGCAGTTTACAGGGTAAAGATGAAGCTTTCTTT
14	TRBJ2-4	-	TRBV28	-	CASSLSRAQNIQYF	TGTGCCAGCAGTTTATCCAGGGCCCAAAACATTCAGTACTTC
15	TRBJ2-1	-	TRBV9	-	CASSPPLSSYNEQFF	TGTGCCAGCAGCCCCCCCCTGAGCTCCTACAATGAGCAGTTCTTC
13	TRBJ1-2	-	TRBV6-6	TRBD1	CASSGQGHYGYTF	TGTGCCAGCAGTGGACAGGGCCATTATGGCTACACCTTC
12	TRBJ1-5	-	TRBV2	-	CASSESNQPQHF	TGTGCCAGCAGTGAATCAAATCAGCCCCAGCATTTT
16	TRBJ2-7	few	TRBV11-2	TRBD1	CASSRIPRDRTYEQYF	TGTGCCAGCAGCCGCATCCCCCGGGACAGGACTTACGAGCAGTACTTC
15	TRBJ2-7	-	TRBV13	-	CASSQRGSYFDEQYF	TGTGCCAGCAGTCAAAGGGGCTCTTACTTCGACGAGCAGTACTTC
15	TRBJ2-2	-	TRBV5-4	TRBD2	CASSSQRGRAGELFF	TGTGCCAGCAGCTCGCAGCGGGGAAGGGCCGGGGAGCTGTTTTTT
17	TRBJ2-2	-	TRBV27	TRBD2	CASSLTSGVANTGELFF	TGTGCCAGCAGTTTAACTAGCGGAGTCGCGAACACCGGGGAGCTGTTTTTT
14	TRBJ1-2	-	TRBV9	TRBD1	CASSVLQGSDGYTF	TGTGCCAGCAGCGTCTTACAGGGGTCCGATGGCTACACCTTC
17	TRBJ2-7	once	TRBV4-1	-	CASSQDLSRVTLYEQYF	TGCGCCAGCAGCCAAGATCTATCCAGGGTAACCCTCTACGAGCAGTACTTC
13	TRBJ1-5	once	TRBV4-3	TRBD1	CAGIDRDFQPQHF	TGCGCCGGAATCGACAGGGACTTTCAGCCCCAGCATTTT
14	TRBJ1-2	-	TRBV4-2	TRBD1	CASSQLDRADGYTF	TGTGCCAGCAGCCAACTCGACAGGGCGGATGGCTACACCTTC
13	TRBJ2-5	-	TRBV7-8	-	CASTSGHKETQYF	TGTGCCAGCACCAGTGGACATAAAGAGACCCAGTACTTC
15	TRBJ1-1	-	TRBV11-1	TRBD1	CASSDPTGLNTEAFF	TGTGCCAGCAGCGACCCGACAGGGTTGAACACTGAAGCTTTCTTT
13	TRBJ2-7	-	TRBV6-5	-	CASSSSSSYEQYF	TGTGCCAGCAGTTCCTCGAGCTCCTACGAGCAGTACTTC
14	TRBJ2-3	-	TRBV7-2	TRBD2	CASSSSGNTDTQYF	TGTGCCAGCAGCTCTAGCGGGAACACAGATACGCAGTATTTT
15	TRBJ1-2	-	TRBV25-1	TRBD1	CASSESQSGGYGYTF	TGTGCCAGCAGTGAATCACAGTCAGGGGGCTATGGCTACACCTTC
18	TRBJ2-3	-	TRBV4-2	TRBD2	CASSQEGIAGGPTDTQYF	TGTGCCAGCAGCCAAGAGGGGATAGCGGGGGGGCCGACGGATACGCAGTATTTT
12	TRBJ1-1	few	TRBV30	-	CAWIPGLTEAFF	TGTGCCTGGATACCAGGGCTAACTGAAGCTTTCTTT
13	TRBJ1-1	-	TRBV9	-	CASSATGFTEAFF	TGTGCCAGCAGCGCAACAGGGTTCACTGAAGCTTTCTTT
15	TRBJ2-7	-	TRBV7-2	-	CASSLMRVPSYEQYF	TGTGCCAGCAGCTTAATGAGGGTTCCGTCCTACGAGCAGTACTTC
15	TRBJ2-7	-	TRBV7-2	TRBD1	CASSHTTGGTYEQYF	TGTGCCAGCAGCCACACCACAGGGGGCACCTACGAGCAGTACTTC
14	TRBJ2-5	-	TRBV29-1	TRBD1	CSTRTGGYQETQYF	TGCAGCACGCGGACAGGGGGTTACCAAGAGACCCAGTACTTC
15	TRBJ2-4	-	TRBV28	-	CASSSSGSPKNIQYF	TGTGCCAGCAGCTCTTCAGGGTCCCCCAAAAACATTCAGTACTTC
14	TRBJ1-4	-	TRBV2	TRBD1	CASSAGGTNEKLFF	TGTGCCAGCAGTGCAGGGGGAACTAATGAAAAACTGTTTTTT
16	TRBJ2-3	-	TRBV5-1	TRBD2	CASSVGSGLESDTQYF	TGCGCCAGCAGCGTGGGGAGCGGACTAGAATCAGATACGCAGTATTTT
12	TRBJ2-7	-	TRBV5-8	-	CASSLTRYEQYF	TGTGCCAGCAGCTTGACTAGATACGAGCAGTACTTC
14	TRBJ2-7	-	TRBV19	-	CASSDPGVQYEQYF	TGTGCCAGTAGCGATCCGGGAGTACAATACGAGCAGTACTTC
11	TRBJ2-5	few	TRBV6-5	TRBD2	CACGLVETQYF	TGTGCCTGCGGACTAGTGGAGACCCAGTACTTC